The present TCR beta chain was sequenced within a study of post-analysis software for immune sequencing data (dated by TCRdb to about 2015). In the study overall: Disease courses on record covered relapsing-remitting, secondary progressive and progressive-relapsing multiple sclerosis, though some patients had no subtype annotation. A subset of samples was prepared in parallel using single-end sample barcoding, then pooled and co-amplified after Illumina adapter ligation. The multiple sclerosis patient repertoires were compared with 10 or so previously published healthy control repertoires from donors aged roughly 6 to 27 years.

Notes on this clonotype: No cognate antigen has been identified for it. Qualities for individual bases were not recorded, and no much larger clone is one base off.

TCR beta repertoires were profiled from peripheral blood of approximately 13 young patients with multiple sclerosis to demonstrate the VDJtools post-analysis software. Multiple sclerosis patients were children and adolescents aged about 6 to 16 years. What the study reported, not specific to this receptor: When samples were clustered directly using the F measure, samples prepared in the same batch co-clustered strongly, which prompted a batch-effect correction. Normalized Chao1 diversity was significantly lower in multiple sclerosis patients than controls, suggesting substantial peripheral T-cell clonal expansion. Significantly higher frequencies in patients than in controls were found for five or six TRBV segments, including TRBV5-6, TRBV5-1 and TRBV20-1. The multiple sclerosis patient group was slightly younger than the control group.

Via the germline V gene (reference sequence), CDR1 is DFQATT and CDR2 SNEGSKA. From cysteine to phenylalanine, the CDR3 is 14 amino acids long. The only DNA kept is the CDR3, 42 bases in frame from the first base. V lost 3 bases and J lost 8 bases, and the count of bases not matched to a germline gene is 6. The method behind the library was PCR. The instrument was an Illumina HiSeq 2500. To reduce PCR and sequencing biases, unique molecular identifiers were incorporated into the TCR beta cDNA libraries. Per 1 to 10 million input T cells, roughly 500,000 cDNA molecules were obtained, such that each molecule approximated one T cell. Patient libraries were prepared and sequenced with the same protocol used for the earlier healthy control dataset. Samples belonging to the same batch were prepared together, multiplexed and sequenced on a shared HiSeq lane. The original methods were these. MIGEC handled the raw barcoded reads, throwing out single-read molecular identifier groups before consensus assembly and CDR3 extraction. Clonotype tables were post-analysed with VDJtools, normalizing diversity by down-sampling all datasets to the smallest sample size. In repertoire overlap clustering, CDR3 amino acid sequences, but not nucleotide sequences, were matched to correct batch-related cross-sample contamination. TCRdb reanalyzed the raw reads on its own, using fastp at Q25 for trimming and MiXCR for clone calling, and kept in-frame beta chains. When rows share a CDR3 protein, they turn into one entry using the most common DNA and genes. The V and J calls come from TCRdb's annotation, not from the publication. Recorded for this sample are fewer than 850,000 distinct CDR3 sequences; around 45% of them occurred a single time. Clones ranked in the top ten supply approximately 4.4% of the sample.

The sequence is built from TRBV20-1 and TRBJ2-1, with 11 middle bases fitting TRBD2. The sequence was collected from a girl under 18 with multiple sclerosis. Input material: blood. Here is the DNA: TGCAGTGCTAGGATAGCGGGAGGGTTGCATGAGCAGTTCTTC. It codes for CSARIAGGLHEQFF.